This T cell receptor (beta chain) originates from a study of blood T cell repertoires in COVID-19. This clone has a single count. The V end lost 6 bases, the J end lost 6 bases, and 13 bases lay between the germline ends. CDR1 SGDLS and CDR2 YYNGEE come from the germline V gene. CDR3 size: 14 residues. In the authors' workflow: Amplified reference gene primers provided the basis for estimating nucleated cell counts. Here immunoSEQ multiplex PCR was the method, and the copy in TCRdb shows in-frame clones only, minus some. That table is the source of V, J and clone size, and D and trimming were worked out from the DNA. In the table there are about 370,000 clones, 80% to 90% of which are singletons.

The source of this sequence is a man younger than 35 who had recovered from COVID-19. The chain carries TRBV9 and TRBJ1-6; a weak D match, TRBD1 (5 bases). The sequenced material came from PBMCs or T cells enriched from blood (not recorded which). This chain's CDR3 is CASTLGPSNSPLHF. CDR3 in DNA: TGTGCCAGCACCCTGGGGCCCAGTAATTCACCCCTCCACTTT.